Following are 32 T cell receptor beta chains from one sample sequenced in a study of STAT5B mutations in CD4+ large granular lymphocyte leukemia. Clones were sequenced by immunoSEQ multiplex PCR, and TCRdb holds only the in-frame ones, with some missing. The data contain around 35,000 clones, nearly 90% of them singletons. The sequencing input was CD4+ T cells from blood buffy coats. These receptors all come from a human donor in good health.

This CDR3 reads CASSRTSTSYEQYF. As DNA, the CDR3 is TGTGCCAGCAGCCGGACTAGCACCTCCTACGAGCAGTACTTC. The chain combines TRBV7-2 with TRBJ2-7, with TRBD2 identical over 8 bases. Unmatched junction bases numbered 3, after V lost 5 bases and J lost 0 bases. Germline loops: CDR1 SGHTA, CDR2 FQGNSA. CDR3 length equals 14 residues. The complete variable domain, with remaining parts taken from reference TRBV7-2 and TRBJ2-7, reads GAGVSQSPSNKVTEKGKDVELRCDPISGHTALYWYRQSLGQGLEFLIYFQGNSAPDKSGLPSDRFSAERTGGSVSTLTIQRTQQEDSAVYLCASSRTSTSYEQYFGPGTRLTVT.

CDR3: CASSPAGETNYGYTF. For the CDR3, the DNA is TGTGCCAGCTCACCCGCAGGGGAAACCAACTATGGCTACACCTTC. This rearrangement joins TRBV18 to TRBJ1-2, with D perhaps TRBD1 (6 bases). Germline CDR1 reads KGHSH; CDR2 reads LQKENI. V gave up 3 bases and J gave up 2 bases, with 13 bases separating them. The CDR3 runs to 15 residues.

The J gene is TRBJ1-3, the V gene TRBV6-5; 7 positions agree with TRBD1. This CDR3 is built from 15 residues. From germline, CDR1 is MNHEY and CDR2 SVGAGI. The V segment lost 5 bases and the J segment 4 bases; nucleotides outside the gene matches: 8. The CDR3 here is CASSRYDRVGNTIYF. In DNA, the CDR3 is TGTGCCAGCAGTCGATACGACAGGGTCGGAAACACCATATATTTT.

V usage is TRBV10-3 and J usage is TRBJ2-1; 10 bases agree with TRBD2. J was trimmed by 1 base and V by 7 bases; bases with no gene match: 4. CDR3 length equals 15 residues. Germline CDR1 reads ENHRY; CDR2 reads SYGVKD. DNA of the CDR3: TGTGCCATCAAGACTAGCGGGCGTTCCTACAATGAGCAGTTCTTC. Its protein product is CAIKTSGRSYNEQFF.

V and J are TRBV6-5 and TRBJ2-7, with 8 bases lining up with TRBD1. V dropped 0 bases and J dropped 6; count of bases not matched to a gene: 4. Germline V gene data show CDR1 as MNHEY and CDR2 as SVGAGI. CDR3 length: 14 amino acids. CDR3 nucleotides: TGTGCCAGCAGTTACTCGTCCAGGGGGCGCGAGCAGTACTTC. It is translated as CASSYSSRGREQYF.

The rearrangement joins TRBV7-2 to TRBJ1-4; D gene unclear. Germline CDR1 reads SGHTA; CDR2 reads FQGNSA. The CDR3 has 18 amino acids. Trimming pared 1 base from V and 5 bases from J, leaving 20 bases between. CDR3 region: CASSLGGYFTERNEKLFF. The CDR3 DNA reads TGTGCCAGCAGCTTAGGTGGTTACTTCACGGAGAGGAATGAAAAACTGTTTTTT. Looking up the rest from reference TRBV7-2 and TRBJ1-4 gives the full variable domain: GAGVSQSPSNKVTEKGKDVELRCDPISGHTALYWYRQSLGQGLEFLIYFQGNSAPDKSGLPSDRFSAERTGGSVSTLTIQRTQQEDSAVYLCASSLGGYFTERNEKLFFGSGTQLSVL.

This clone appeared a single time. The V call is TRBV6-6, the J call TRBJ2-3, with D possibly being TRBD2 (5 bases). V lost 5 bases and J lost 2, with 11 bases in between. Per the germline V gene, CDR1 is MNHNY and CDR2 is SVGAGI (reference sequence). The CDR3 is made up of 14 amino acids. The CDR3 spells CASSARAATDTQYF. Written as DNA, the CDR3 is TGTGCCAGCAGTGCGCGAGCGGCCACAGATACGCAGTATTTT.

This clone was counted once. The chain is built from TRBV19 and TRBJ1-2; 7 nucleotides agree with TRBD1. Per the germline V gene, CDR1 is LNHDA and CDR2 is SQIVND (reference sequence). The CDR3 spans 13 residues. Trimming took 3 bases from V and 11 from J; bases not matched to a gene: 9. The CDR3 loop reads CASSIGTVPSYTF. DNA for the CDR3: TGTGCCAGTAGTATCGGGACAGTGCCAAGTTACACCTTC. The entire variable domain, with the rest obtained from reference TRBV19 and TRBJ1-2, is as follows: DGGITQSPKYLFRKEGQNVTLSCEQNLNHDAMYWYRQDPGQGLRLIYYSQIVNDFQKGDIAEGYSVSREKKESFPLTVTSAQKNPTAFYLCASSIGTVPSYTFGSGTRLTVV.

The chain is built from TRBV4-2 and TRBJ2-1, with 10 bases aligning to TRBD2. V gave up 0 bases and J gave up 9 bases; unmatched junction bases: 11. This CDR3 region has 17 residues. Germline V lookup: CDR1 LGHNA, CDR2 YNFKEQ. The DNA of the CDR3 is TGTGCCAGCAGCCAAGAGGTAGCGGGAGGAGGAGGCAGTGAGCAGTTCTTC. Amino acids: CASSQEVAGGGGSEQFF.

The chain carries TRBV19 and TRBJ1-4; D is uncertain. V dropped 5 bases and J dropped 6 bases, with 7 bases sitting between them. Germline V gene sequence: CDR1 LNHDA, CDR2 SQIVND (reference sequence). The CDR3 runs 12 residues. The CDR3 reads CASSWTDEKLFF. In DNA form, the CDR3 reads TGTGCCAGTAGTTGGACGGATGAAAAACTGTTTTTT.

J is TRBJ2-7 and V is TRBV27, with 7 bases fitting TRBD2. Unmatched junction bases numbered 5, after V lost 3 bases and J lost 0 bases. The germline CDR1 and CDR2 sequences are MNHEY and SMNVEV (reference sequence). CDR3 length equals 15 residues. The CDR3 region has the DNA TGTGCCAGCAGTTTTTTGCGGGACTACTCCTACGAGCAGTACTTC. Translating gives CASSFLRDYSYEQYF.

The genes are TRBV7-2 and TRBJ2-7, with D unresolved. CDR1 is SGHTA, CDR2 FQGNSA, per germline. The CDR3 length is 13 residues. Trimming removed 1 base at V and 1 base at J, with 5 bases between. The DNA of the CDR3 is TGTGCCAGCAGCTTAGATCGGTCCTACGAGCAGTACTTC. This translates into CASSLDRSYEQYF.

V and J are TRBV5-8 and TRBJ1-5; TRBD1 might be the D (5 bases). Germline CDR1 and CDR2: SGHTS and YDEGEE. V lost 1 base, J lost 6 bases, and 8 bases lay in between. This CDR3 region has 13 residues. CDR3 nucleotides: TGTGCCAGCAGCTTGCAGGGACCTCAGCCCCAGCATTTT. Amino acid sequence: CASSLQGPQPQHF.

This clone has a handful of counts. This chain joins TRBV6-5 and TRBJ1-1; TRBD1 aligns across 7 bases. The J segment lost 5 bases and the V segment lost 2 bases, leaving 2 bases of the junction unmatched. CDR1 MNHEY and CDR2 SVGAGI come from the germline V gene. This CDR3 contains 13 residues. The CDR3, as DNA: TGTGCCAGCAGTTACACACAGGGGACTGAAGCTTTCTTT. It is translated as CASSYTQGTEAFF.

The rearrangement joins TRBV7-2 to TRBJ1-3; D remains unclear. The CDR3 extends over 18 amino acids. V was cut by 0 bases and J by 0 bases, with 15 bases left in between. Germline loops: CDR1 SGHTA, CDR2 FQGNSA. The chain's CDR3 is CASSLAIVRDRSGNTIYF. CDR3 bases: TGTGCCAGCAGCTTAGCGATCGTGAGAGACCGCTCTGGAAACACCATATATTTT.

The rearrangement joins TRBV10-3 to TRBJ2-3, with 7 bases identical to TRBD2. The CDR3 totals 15 residues. Germline V gene data show CDR1 as ENHRY and CDR2 as SYGVKD. The trim removed 2 bases at V and 3 bases at J, leaving 5 bases unmatched. This chain's CDR3 is CAISEGRERTDTQYF. CDR3 in DNA: TGTGCCATCAGTGAGGGGCGGGAGCGGACAGATACGCAGTATTTT.

The genes are TRBV29-1 and TRBJ2-1; 10 bases line up with TRBD2. The trim removed 4 bases at V and 8 bases at J, leaving 11 bases unmatched. The CDR3 extends over 15 amino acids. Germline CDR1 and CDR2: SQVTM and ANQGSEA. Here the CDR3 reads CSVVILAGVQYEQFF. The CDR3 nucleotides are TGCAGCGTTGTCATTCTAGCGGGAGTACAGTATGAGCAGTTCTTC.

The V call is TRBV19, the J call TRBJ1-5; D remains ambiguous. With 6 bases removed from V and 2 bases from J, the gap between germline ends came to 17 bases. Germline CDR1 is LNHDA and CDR2 is SQIVND (reference sequence). This CDR3 contains 16 residues. CDR3 sequence (DNA): TGTGCCAGTAGAGCAGGACGCCCCGAGGGCAATCAGCCCCAGCATTTT. This codes for CASRAGRPEGNQPQHF.

This sequence joins TRBV28 and TRBJ1-1; 8 positions agree with TRBD1. From germline, CDR1 is MDHEN and CDR2 SYDVKM. CDR3 length: 16 residues. The J segment lost 3 bases and the V segment lost 2 bases, leaving 8 bases of the junction unmatched. This CDR3 is CASSLGQGAGDTEAFF. Here the CDR3 DNA reads TGTGCCAGCAGTTTAGGGCAGGGGGCGGGTGACACTGAAGCTTTCTTT.

The J gene is TRBJ2-3, the V gene TRBV10-1; TRBD1 or TRBD2 may be the D gene (5 bases each). The CDR3 totals 14 residues. V lost 8 bases and J lost 2, with 14 bases in between. The germline V gene encodes CDR1 WNHNN and CDR2 SYGVQD (reference sequence). The CDR3 sequence: CASRDGGHTDTQYF. The CDR3 DNA reads as TGCGCCAGCCGGGACGGAGGACACACAGATACGCAGTATTTT.

This rearrangement joins TRBV6-5 to TRBJ2-3; perhaps D is TRBD1 or TRBD2 (6 bases each). CDR1 is MNHEY and CDR2 is SVGAGI in the germline V gene. Trimming removed 6 bases at V and 2 bases at J, with 15 bases between. This CDR3 contains 15 residues. This CDR3 reads CASRRDTDLTDTQYF. The CDR3 nucleotides read TGTGCCAGCAGGCGGGACACTGACCTCACAGATACGCAGTATTTT.

This clone was detected only once. V usage is TRBV7-6 and J usage is TRBJ2-2; no clear D gene. CDR3 length equals 12 residues. Trimming removed 5 bases from V and 6 bases from J, with 7 bases in between. CDR1 SGHVS and CDR2 FNYEAQ come from the germline V gene. The CDR3 DNA is TGTGCCAGCAGCACCCCCGCCGGGGAGCTGTTTTTT. This gives the protein CASSTPAGELFF. Full variable domain (missing parts from reference TRBV7-6 and TRBJ2-2): GAGVSQSPRYKVTKRGQDVALRCDPISGHVSLYWYRQALGQGPEFLTYFNYEAQQDKSGLPNDRFSAERPEGSISTLTIQRTEQRDSAMYRCASSTPAGELFFGEGSRLTVL.

The chain is built from TRBV4-1 and TRBJ1-2; D possibly corresponds to TRBD1 (6 bases). The V gene lost 2 bases and the J gene lost 2 bases, with 12 bases spanning the gap. Germline V gene data show CDR1 as MGHRA and CDR2 as YSYEKL. There are 15 residues in the CDR3. This CDR3 reads CASSQTGTLNYGYTF. CDR3 DNA sequence: TGCGCCAGCAGCCAAACCGGGACACTAAACTATGGCTACACCTTC.

V gene TRBV9 combines with J gene TRBJ2-3; tentative D call: TRBD2 (7 bases). The germline CDR1 and CDR2 sequences are SGDLS and YYNGEE. V lost 0 bases and J lost 2, with 13 bases in between. This CDR3 is built from 16 residues. The CDR3 sequence: CASSVGRGQITDTQYF. The CDR3 region has the DNA TGTGCCAGCAGCGTAGGGCGGGGGCAGATCACAGATACGCAGTATTTT.

Details on this clone: Additional DNA sequences in this sample encode the identical CDR3. The chain employs TRBV9 and TRBJ2-3; no clear D gene. There are 12 residues in the CDR3. V was pared by 2 bases and J by 1 base, with 2 bases between. Germline V lookup: CDR1 SGDLS, CDR2 YYNGEE. For the CDR3, the DNA is TGTGCCAGCAGCGTCGGCACAGATACGCAGTATTTT. Translation gives CASSVGTDTQYF. Looking up the rest from reference TRBV9 and TRBJ2-3 gives the full variable domain: DSGVTQTPKHLITATGQRVTLRCSPRSGDLSVYWYQQSLDQGLQFLIQYYNGEERAKGNILERFSAQQFPDLHSELNLSSLELGDSALYFCASSVGTDTQYFGPGTRLTVL.

The genes are TRBV6-4 and TRBJ2-1; TRBD2 agrees at 7 bases. V trimming: 4 bases; J trimming: 0 bases; junction bases outside the gene matches: 3. The CDR3 extends over 15 amino acids. Per the germline V gene, CDR1 is MRHNA and CDR2 is SNTAGT. The CDR3 region is CASSGGGSSYNEQFF. The CDR3 DNA follows: TGTGCCAGCAGTGGAGGCGGGAGCTCCTACAATGAGCAGTTCTTC.

J is TRBJ1-1 and V is TRBV19, with TRBD1 as a possible D gene (5 bases). Trimming cost V 6 bases and J 6 bases, with 17 bases left between them. CDR3 length equals 14 residues. Germline CDR1 reads LNHDA; CDR2 reads SQIVND (reference sequence). Written as DNA, the CDR3 is TGTGCCAGTAGCGAGGGCAGGGAGTTCGCTGAAGCTTTCTTT. It codes for CASSEGREFAEAFF.

The CDR3: CASSVGQGAGWATDTQYF. CDR3 in DNA: TGTGCCAGCAGCGTGGGACAGGGGGCAGGTTGGGCCACAGATACGCAGTATTTT. This chain joins TRBV9 and TRBJ2-3; 12 positions match TRBD1. This CDR3 has 18 residues. V lost 2 bases, J lost 2 bases, and 9 bases stayed unmatched. CDR1 is SGDLS, CDR2 YYNGEE, per germline. The entire variable domain, with the rest obtained from reference TRBV9 and TRBJ2-3, is as follows: DSGVTQTPKHLITATGQRVTLRCSPRSGDLSVYWYQQSLDQGLQFLIQYYNGEERAKGNILERFSAQQFPDLHSELNLSSLELGDSALYFCASSVGQGAGWATDTQYFGPGTRLTVL.

This sequence joins TRBV14 and TRBJ2-6; D may be TRBD1 (6 bases). Germline V CDR1 and CDR2: SGHDN, FVKESK. The germline V and J ends were trimmed by 3 bases and 0 bases, with 18 bases remaining between them. This CDR3 has 19 residues. CDR3: CASSHKRQAIGSGANVLTF. DNA of the CDR3: TGTGCCAGCAGCCATAAGCGACAGGCGATCGGCTCTGGGGCCAACGTCCTGACTTTC.

J is TRBJ2-3 and V is TRBV4-3; the match to TRBD2 covers 9 bases. J was trimmed by 4 bases and V by 1 base; bases with no gene match: 9. Germline V gene lookup returns CDR1 LGHNA and CDR2 YSLEER. The CDR3 runs to 17 residues. The chain's CDR3 is CASSQGSASGTADTQYF. CDR3 nucleotides: TGCGCCAGCAGCCAAGGATCGGCTAGCGGGACGGCAGATACGCAGTATTTT.

This sequence joins TRBV15 and TRBJ2-7, with D hard to call. Germline V lookup: CDR1 LNHNV, CDR2 YYDKDF (reference sequence). With 0 bases removed from V and 3 bases from J, the gap between germline ends came to 15 bases. The CDR3 runs 16 residues. CDR3 in DNA: TGTGCCACCAGCAGAGATCGGAATGCTCGGAACTACGAGCAGTACTTC. Translating it yields CATSRDRNARNYEQYF.

This clone turned up a few times. CDR3 amino acids: CSVLTDEPYNEQFF. CDR3 DNA sequence: TGCAGCGTCCTGACCGATGAACCCTACAATGAGCAGTTCTTC. This chain connects TRBV29-1 to TRBJ2-1; no clear D. Deletions cut 6 bases from V and 2 bases from J, with 14 bases between. The CDR3 has 14 residues. The V gene's germline CDR1 is SQVTM and CDR2 ANQGSEA.